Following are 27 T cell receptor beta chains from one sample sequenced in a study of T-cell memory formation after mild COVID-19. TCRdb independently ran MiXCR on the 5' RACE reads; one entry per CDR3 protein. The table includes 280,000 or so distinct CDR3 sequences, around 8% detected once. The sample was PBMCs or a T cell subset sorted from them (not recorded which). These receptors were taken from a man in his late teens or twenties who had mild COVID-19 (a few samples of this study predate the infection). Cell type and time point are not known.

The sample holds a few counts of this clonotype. The CDR3 loop reads CASSLMVLPEQFF. The DNA of the CDR3 is TGTGCCAGCAGCTTAATGGTCCTCCCAGAGCAGTTCTTC. V usage is TRBV7-2 and J usage is TRBJ2-1, with D hard to call. The CDR3 is made up of 13 amino acids. Trimming pared 2 bases from V and 10 bases from J, leaving 12 bases between. Germline-derived CDR1 and CDR2 are SGHTA and FQGNSA.

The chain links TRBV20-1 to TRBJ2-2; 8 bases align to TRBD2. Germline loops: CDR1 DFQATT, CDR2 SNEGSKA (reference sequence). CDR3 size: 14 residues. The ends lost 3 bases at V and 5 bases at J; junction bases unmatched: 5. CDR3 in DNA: TGCAGTGCTAGTGGGCGGGGGGTTACCGGGGAGCTGTTTTTT. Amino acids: CSASGRGVTGELFF.

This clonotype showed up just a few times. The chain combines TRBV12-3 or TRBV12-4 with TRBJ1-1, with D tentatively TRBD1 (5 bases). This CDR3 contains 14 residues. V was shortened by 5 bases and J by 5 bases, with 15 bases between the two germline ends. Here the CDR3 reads CASSSRGLRTEAFF. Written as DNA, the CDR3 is TGTGCCAGCAGTAGTAGGGGCTTGCGGACTGAAGCTTTCTTT.

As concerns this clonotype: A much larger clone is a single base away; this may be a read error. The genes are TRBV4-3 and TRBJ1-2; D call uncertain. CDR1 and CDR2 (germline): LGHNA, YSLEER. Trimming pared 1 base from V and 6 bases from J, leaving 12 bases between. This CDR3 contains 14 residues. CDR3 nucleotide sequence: TGCGCCAGCAGCCAAGGGAAGAGTTTCCATGGCTACACCTTC. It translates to CASSQGKSFHGYTF.

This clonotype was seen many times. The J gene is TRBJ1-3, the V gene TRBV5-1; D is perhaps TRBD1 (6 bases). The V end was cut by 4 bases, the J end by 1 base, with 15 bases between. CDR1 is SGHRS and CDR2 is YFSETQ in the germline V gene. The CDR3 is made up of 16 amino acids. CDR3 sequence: CASSPQGRGSGNTIYF. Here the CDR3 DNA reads TGCGCCAGCAGCCCACAGGGTAGGGGTTCTGGAAACACCATATATTTT.

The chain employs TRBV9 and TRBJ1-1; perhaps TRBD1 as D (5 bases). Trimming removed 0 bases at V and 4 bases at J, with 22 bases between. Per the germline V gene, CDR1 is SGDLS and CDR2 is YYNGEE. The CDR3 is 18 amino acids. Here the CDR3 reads CASSVARDGAQTITEAFF. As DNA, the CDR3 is TGTGCCAGCAGCGTAGCCAGGGACGGGGCACAGACGATCACTGAAGCTTTCTTT. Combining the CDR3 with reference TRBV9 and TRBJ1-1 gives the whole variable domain DSGVTQTPKHLITATGQRVTLRCSPRSGDLSVYWYQQSLDQGLQFLIQYYNGEERAKGNILERFSAQQFPDLHSELNLSSLELGDSALYFCASSVARDGAQTITEAFFGQGTRLTVV.

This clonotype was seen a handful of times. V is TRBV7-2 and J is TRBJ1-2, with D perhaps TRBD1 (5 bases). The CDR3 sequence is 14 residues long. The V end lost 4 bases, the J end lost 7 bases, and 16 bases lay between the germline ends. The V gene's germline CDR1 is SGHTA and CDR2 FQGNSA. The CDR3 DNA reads TGTGCCAGCAGCTCCCCTGGGGCAGGGAGTGGCTACACCTTC. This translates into CASSSPGAGSGYTF.

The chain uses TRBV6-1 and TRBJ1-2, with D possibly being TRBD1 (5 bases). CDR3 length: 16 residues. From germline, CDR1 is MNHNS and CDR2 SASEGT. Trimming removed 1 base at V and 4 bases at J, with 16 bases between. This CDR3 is CASSEVRGYEVYGYTF. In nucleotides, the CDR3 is TGTGCCAGCAGTGAAGTTAGGGGCTATGAGGTCTATGGCTACACCTTC.

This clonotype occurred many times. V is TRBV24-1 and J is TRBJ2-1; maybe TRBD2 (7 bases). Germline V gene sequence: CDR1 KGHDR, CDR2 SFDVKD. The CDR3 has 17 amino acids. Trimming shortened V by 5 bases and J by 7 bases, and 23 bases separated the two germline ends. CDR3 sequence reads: CATSGPTGGPRGNEQFF. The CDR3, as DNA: TGTGCCACCAGTGGTCCCACGGGGGGCCCTCGGGGGAATGAGCAGTTCTTC.

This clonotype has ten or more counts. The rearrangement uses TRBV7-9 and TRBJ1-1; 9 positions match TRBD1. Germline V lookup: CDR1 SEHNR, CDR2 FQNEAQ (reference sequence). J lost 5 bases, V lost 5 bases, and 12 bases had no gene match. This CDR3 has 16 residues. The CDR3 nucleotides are TGTGCCAGCAGCCTTATAACAGGGGGCTCCCGGACTGAAGCTTTCTTT. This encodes CASSLITGGSRTEAFF. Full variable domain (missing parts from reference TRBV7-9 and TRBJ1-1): DTGVSQNPRHKITKRGQNVTFRCDPISEHNRLYWYRQTLGQGPEFLTYFQNEAQLEKSRLLSDRFSAERPKGSFSTLEIQRTEQGDSAMYLCASSLITGGSRTEAFFGQGTRLTVV.

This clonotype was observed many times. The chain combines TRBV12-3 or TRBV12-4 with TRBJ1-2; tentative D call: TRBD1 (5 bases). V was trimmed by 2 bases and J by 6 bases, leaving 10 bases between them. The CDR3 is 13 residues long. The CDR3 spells CASSLTGSHGYTF. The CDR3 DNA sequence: TGTGCCAGCAGTTTAACAGGTAGCCATGGCTACACCTTC.

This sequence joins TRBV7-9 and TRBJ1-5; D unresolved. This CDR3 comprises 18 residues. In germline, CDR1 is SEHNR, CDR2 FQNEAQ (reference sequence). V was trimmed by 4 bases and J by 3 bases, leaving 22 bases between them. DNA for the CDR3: TGTGCCAGCAGCTATCCCCCCAAGGTGGGGAGGGACAATCAGCCCCAGCATTTT. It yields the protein CASSYPPKVGRDNQPQHF.

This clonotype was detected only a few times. Here the CDR3 reads CASSEGPGNNQPQHF. The CDR3 DNA reads TGCGCCAGCAGCGAGGGACCCGGCAACAATCAGCCCCAGCATTTT. V gene TRBV5-1 combines with J gene TRBJ1-5, with D maybe TRBD1 (5 bases). Trimming removed 4 bases at V and 3 bases at J, with 14 bases between. The V gene's germline CDR1 is SGHRS and CDR2 YFSETQ. The CDR3 is made up of 15 amino acids. Complete variable domain (other parts from reference TRBV5-1 and TRBJ1-5): KAGVTQTPRYLIKTRGQQVTLSCSPISGHRSVSWYQQTPGQGLQFLFEYFSETQRNKGNFPGRFSGRQFSNSRSEMNVSTLELGDSALYLCASSEGPGNNQPQHFGDGTRLSIL.

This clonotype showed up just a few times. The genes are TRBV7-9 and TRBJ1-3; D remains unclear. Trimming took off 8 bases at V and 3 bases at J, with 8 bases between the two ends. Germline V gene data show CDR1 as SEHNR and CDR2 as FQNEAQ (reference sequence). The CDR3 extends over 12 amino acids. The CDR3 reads CASWGYGNTIYF. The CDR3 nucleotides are TGTGCCAGCTGGGGATATGGAAACACCATATATTTT.

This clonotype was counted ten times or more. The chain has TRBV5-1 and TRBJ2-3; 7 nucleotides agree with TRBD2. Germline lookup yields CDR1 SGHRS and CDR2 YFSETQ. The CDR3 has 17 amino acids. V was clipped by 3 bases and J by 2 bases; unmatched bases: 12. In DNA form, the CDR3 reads TGCGCCAGCAGCTCAACGGGAAGCGGGGCCCTCACAGATACGCAGTATTTT. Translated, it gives CASSSTGSGALTDTQYF.

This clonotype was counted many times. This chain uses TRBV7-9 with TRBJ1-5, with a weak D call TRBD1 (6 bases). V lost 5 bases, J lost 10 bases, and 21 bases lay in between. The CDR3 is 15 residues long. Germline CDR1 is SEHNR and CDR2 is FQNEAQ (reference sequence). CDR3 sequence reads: CASSPSANRDGPQHF. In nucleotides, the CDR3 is TGTGCCAGCAGCCCATCAGCAAACAGGGATGGTCCCCAGCATTTT.

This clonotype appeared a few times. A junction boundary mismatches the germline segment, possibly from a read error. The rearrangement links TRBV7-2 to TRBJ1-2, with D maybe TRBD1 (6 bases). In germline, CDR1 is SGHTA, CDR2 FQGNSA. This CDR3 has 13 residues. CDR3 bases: TGTGCCAGCAGTTTAGACAGGACGGGTGGCTACACCTTC. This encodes CASSLDRTGGYTF.

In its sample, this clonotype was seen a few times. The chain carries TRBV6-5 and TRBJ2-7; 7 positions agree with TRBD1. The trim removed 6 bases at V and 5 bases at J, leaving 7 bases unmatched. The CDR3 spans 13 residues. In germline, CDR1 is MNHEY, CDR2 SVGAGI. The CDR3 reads CASRPTGVHEQYF. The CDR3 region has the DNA TGTGCCAGCAGACCCACAGGGGTCCACGAGCAGTACTTC.

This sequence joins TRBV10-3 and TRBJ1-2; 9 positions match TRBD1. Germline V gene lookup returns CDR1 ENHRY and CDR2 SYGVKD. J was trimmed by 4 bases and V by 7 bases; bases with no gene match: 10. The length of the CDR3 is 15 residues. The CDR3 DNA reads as TGTGCCATCACGGGACAGGGCCCAACCAGCTATGGCTACACCTTC. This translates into CAITGQGPTSYGYTF.

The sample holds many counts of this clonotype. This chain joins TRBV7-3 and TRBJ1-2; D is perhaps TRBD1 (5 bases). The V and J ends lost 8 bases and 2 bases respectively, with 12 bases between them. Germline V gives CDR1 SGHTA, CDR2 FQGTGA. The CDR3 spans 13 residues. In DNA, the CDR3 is TGTGCCAGCGCCATGGGGGGGAACTATGGCTACACCTTC. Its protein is CASAMGGNYGYTF. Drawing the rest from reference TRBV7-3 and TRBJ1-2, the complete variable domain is GAGVSQTPSNKVTEKGKYVELRCDPISGHTALYWYRQSLGQGPEFLIYFQGTGAADDSGLPNDRFFAVRPEGSVSTLKIQRTERGDSAVYLCASAMGGNYGYTFGSGTRLTVV.

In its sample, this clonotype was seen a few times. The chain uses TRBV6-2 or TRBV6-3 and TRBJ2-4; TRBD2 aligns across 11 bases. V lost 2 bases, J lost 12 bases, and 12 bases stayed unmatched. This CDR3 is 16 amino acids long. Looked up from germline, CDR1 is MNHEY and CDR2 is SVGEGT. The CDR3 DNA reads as TGTGCCAGCAGTTACCTGGGGCTAGCGGGGGGACATCATCAGTACTTC. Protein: CASSYLGLAGGHHQYF.

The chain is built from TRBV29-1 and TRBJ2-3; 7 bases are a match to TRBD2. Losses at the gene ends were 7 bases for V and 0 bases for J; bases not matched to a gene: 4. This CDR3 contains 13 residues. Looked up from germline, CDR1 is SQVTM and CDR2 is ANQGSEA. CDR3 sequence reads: CSGTSDSTDTQYF. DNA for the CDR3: TGCAGCGGTACTAGCGATAGCACAGATACGCAGTATTTT.

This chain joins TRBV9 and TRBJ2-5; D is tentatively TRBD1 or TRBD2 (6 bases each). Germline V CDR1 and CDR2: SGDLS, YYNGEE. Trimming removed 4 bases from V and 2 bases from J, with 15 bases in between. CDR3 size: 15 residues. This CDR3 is CASSRDEGGQETQYF. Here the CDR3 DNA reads TGTGCCAGCAGCCGGGACGAGGGGGGACAAGAGACCCAGTACTTC.

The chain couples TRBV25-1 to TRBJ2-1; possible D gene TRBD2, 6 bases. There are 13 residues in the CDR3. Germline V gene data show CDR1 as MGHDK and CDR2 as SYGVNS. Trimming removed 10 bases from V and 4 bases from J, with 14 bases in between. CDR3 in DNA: TGTGCCACCATGCTCGGGGGATACAATGAGCAGTTCTTC. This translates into CATMLGGYNEQFF.

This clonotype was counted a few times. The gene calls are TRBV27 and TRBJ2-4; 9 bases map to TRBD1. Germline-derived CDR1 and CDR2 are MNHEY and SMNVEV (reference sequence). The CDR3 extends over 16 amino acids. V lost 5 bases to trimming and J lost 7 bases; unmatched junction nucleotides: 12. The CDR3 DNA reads TGTGCCAGCAGTCGATCCCCGGGACAGGGTCCGAACATTCAGTACTTC. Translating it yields CASSRSPGQGPNIQYF.

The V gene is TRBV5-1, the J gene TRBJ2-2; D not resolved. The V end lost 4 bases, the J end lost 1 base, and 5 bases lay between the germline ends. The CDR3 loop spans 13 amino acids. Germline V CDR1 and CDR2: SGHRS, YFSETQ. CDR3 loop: CASSVQNTGELFF. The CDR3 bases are TGCGCCAGCAGCGTACAGAACACCGGGGAGCTGTTTTTT.

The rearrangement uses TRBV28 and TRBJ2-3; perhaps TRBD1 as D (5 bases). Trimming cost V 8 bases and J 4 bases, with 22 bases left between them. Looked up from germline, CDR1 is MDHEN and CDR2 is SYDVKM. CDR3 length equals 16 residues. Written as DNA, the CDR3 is TGTGCCAGCTCTGTGTGGGGCGCAAAAAGGGCAGATACGCAGTATTTT. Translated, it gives CASSVWGAKRADTQYF.